This T cell receptor (beta chain) derives from a study of T cell responses to AZD1222 COVID-19 vaccine (dated by TCRdb to about 2021). General notes on the study: TCR sequencing covered over 230 trial participants: 200 to 220 given two doses of AZD1222 and approximately 26 given two doses of MenACWY control vaccine. Trial participants were enrolled into age subgroups of 18-55, 56-69 and 70-plus years, which contained 148, 28 and 57 TCR-sequenced participants, respectively.

The time point label here, explained by the study, means: about 28 days (+/-7) after the second vaccine dose. Because spike-specific TCR depth and breadth did not differ between the two schedules, AZD1222 recipients who got a second dose at roughly 4 weeks were pooled with those who got a second dose at roughly 12 weeks. The vaccinee samples were drawn from two UK trials, COV001 and COV002, one of which was a single-blind randomized controlled phase 2/3 trial testing AZD1222 (ChAdOx1 nCoV-19) in healthy adults. For TCRbeta chain sequencing, PBMC samples were collected from trial participants at day 0 and at day 28 after the second dose. From the cysteine up to the phenylalanine, the CDR3 has a length of 15 residues. Kept here is only the CDR3 DNA, which spans 45 bases and is read in frame from base 1. V trim: 4 bases; J trim: 5 bases; unmatched bases: 5. As encoded in the germline V gene (reference sequence), CDR1 is LNHDA while CDR2 is SQIVND.

Findings and caveats that apply to the study as a whole: Participants were mostly white British, with more females than males. The authors suggested clonal diversity may have been underestimated. After two AZD1222 doses, both the breadth and the depth of spike-specific TCRs were significantly higher than at day 0 and than in MenACWY recipients. Epitopes outside the regions mutated in the B.1.351 and B.1.1.7 variants were reportedly recognized by nearly half of the unique spike-specific TCRs. The 56-69-year group was small, and its depth increase did not reach significance, likely because of low power. Conclusions about previously exposed vaccinees are limited, since just five or six AZD1222 recipients were seropositive for SARS-CoV-2 at baseline. Because no day 14 peak-response samples were available, the repertoires could be characterized only after the peak T cell response. CD4 TCRs associated with the vaccine covered the entire spike protein, and the dominant responses were in regions 160-218 and 743-854.

Of note for this clone: The antigen it binds to is not known. No much larger clonotype is one base removed from it; base qualities were not supplied.

The CDR3 regions of human TCRbeta chains were subjected to immunosequencing. In the authors' own workflow: TCRs in the repertoires were matched against a reference library of SARS-CoV-2-specific TCRs that had been generated with the MIRA antigen-specificity platform. Breadth was defined as the fraction of unique TCRs that were SARS-CoV-2-associated. Depth was defined as the fraction of total T cells that were SARS-CoV-2-associated. Using the MIRA data, every spike-specific TCR was mapped to the spike region that the TCR reacted to and assigned to either a CD4 or a CD8 class. Log10-transformed breadth and depth values were compared by one-way ANOVA with Sidak's multiple comparisons tests. The clones in this table, taken by TCRdb from immuneACCESS, are in-frame only. Not every clone is retained; where verified, under half of the shortfall comes from an unresolved V gene, and the cause of the rest is unknown. D and trimming come from the DNA, and the V and J calls and clone size come from that table. In this sample the table shows fewer than 150,000 clones, roughly 91% of which occur a single time. The biggest ten clones account for about 4% of the sample.

The V gene is TRBV19 and the J gene is TRBJ1-5, with TRBD1 identical over 10 junction bases. The sequencing here drew on peripheral blood, taken 28 days after the second AZD1222 dose. The receptor comes from an adult who received the AZD1222 COVID-19 vaccine. In nucleotides, the sequence is TGTGCCAGTAGTACCAGACAGGGGGCGGATCAGCCCCAGCATTTT. Its coded protein is CASSTRQGADQPQHF.